A single TCR beta chain is shown here with its context. What it recognizes is unknown. Addition of a universal primer site occurred through template switching, and cDNA carried unique molecular identifiers. TCRdb re-analysed the 5' RACE reads in MiXCR, keeping a single row per CDR3 protein. The table includes more than 1.5 million distinct CDR3 sequences, roughly 35% detected once. Donors were all healthy Caucasians. These data come from a study of identical twins. Study findings and constraints: The authors drew conclusions from cross-sectional statistical analysis rather than following the same donors. Out-of-frame alpha sequences common to twins were enriched for low generation probability.

The sample consisted of cord blood. The sequence was obtained from a newborn girl in good health.

The CDR3 loop is CAISDTFRGRTINEQYF. The CDR3 DNA reads TGTGCCATCAGTGACACCTTCCGCGGGAGGACAATCAATGAGCAGTACTTC. V is TRBV10-3 and J is TRBJ2-5, with 8 bases fitting TRBD2. The CDR3 covers 17 residues. Germline CDR1 ENHRY, CDR2 SYGVKD. Trimming at V came to 3 bases and at J to 11 bases, leaving 20 bases not matched to a gene.